This TCR beta chain was observed in a study of blood T cell repertoires in COVID-19. About the study: Samples taken during acute and convalescent COVID-19 were collected in the United States, Italy and Spain. Nucleic acid was either cDNA or gDNA, and it came from T cells, B-cell-depleted T cells, or PBMCs.

Measured with immunoSEQ multiplex PCR; TCRdb has only the in-frame clones, and not every one. The sample lists just over 90,000 clones, over 60% seen once, with around 7% in the top ten. Sequencing used peripheral blood. This receptor was identified in a man between 65 and 85 years old with acute or convalescent COVID-19.

CDR3 nucleotides: TGTGCCAGTAGTGTACAGGGGACCTATGGCTACACCTTC. Translated: CASSVQGTYGYTF. This chain links TRBV19 with TRBJ1-2; 7 nucleotides agree with TRBD1. J lost 4 bases, V lost 5 bases, and 4 bases had no gene match. The CDR3 loop spans 13 amino acids. Germline V gene data show CDR1 as LNHDA and CDR2 as SQIVND (reference sequence).